In its sample, the clone carrying this T cell receptor beta chain was seen many times. This specimen comes from a study of regulatory T cells in long-lasting Graves disease. V dropped 5 bases and J dropped 4 bases, with 16 bases sitting between them. The CDR3 has 15 residues. The germline gives CDR1 SGHTA, CDR2 FQGNSA. Time point of the sample: newly diagnosed GD, antithyroid drugs for less than 3 months. RNA extracted from PBMCs served as the sequencing template. Building the TCR beta libraries relied on iRepertoire HTBI primers, and CDR3 regions underwent Arm-PCR. A single record per CDR3 protein comes from TCRdb applying MiXCR to the multiplex PCR reads. Found here are some 330,000 distinct CDR3 sequences, around 11% of them singletons; the top ten hold 18%. This sample was shared with a second study, whose subject was T cells in Graves' hyperthyroidism and ophthalmopathy. That study adds: First-round RT-PCR of the TCR CDR3 relied on the HTBI primer set.

Sequencing used peripheral blood mononuclear cells (PBMCs), obtained at new diagnosis, from a patient treated with antithyroid drugs. This receptor was obtained from a woman between 18 and 29 years old with Graves disease. The rearrangement uses TRBV7-2 and TRBJ2-3, with D possibly TRBD2 on 7 matching bases. CDR3 amino acids: CASSPWGGAADTQYF. The CDR3 DNA sequence: TGTGCCAGCAGCCCCTGGGGGGGGGCCGCAGATACGCAGTATTTT. Supplemented by reference TRBV7-2 and TRBJ2-3, the full variable domain reads GAGVSQSPSNKVTEKGKDVELRCDPISGHTALYWYRQSLGQGLEFLIYFQGNSAPDKSGLPSDRFSAERTGGSVSTLTIQRTQQEDSAVYLCASSPWGGAADTQYFGPGTRLTVL.